This TCR beta chain was captured in a study of T-cell memory formation after mild COVID-19. Study-level points and caveats: Contracting clones localized mainly to CM and EM when CD4+ and mainly to EMRA when CD8+.

This CDR3 is built from 15 residues. Trimming cost V 2 bases and J 2 bases, with 12 bases left between them. This clonotype was seen a handful of times. Its antigen is unknown. Via MiXCR, TCRdb re-called the 5' RACE reads, giving one row per CDR3 protein. The sample has over 450,000 distinct CDR3 sequences, about a fifth seen once. This chain joins TRBV23-1 and TRBJ2-5, with D perhaps TRBD1 (6 bases). TRBV23-1 is known as an ORF, though its function is uncertain. The receptor was derived from an adult woman who had mild COVID-19 (a few samples of this study predate the infection). Cell type and time point are not known. Sample: PBMCs or a T cell subset sorted from them (not recorded which). CDR3 coding DNA: TGCGCCAGCAGTCAAGTGGGGCAGGGGCAAGAGACCCAGTACTTC. It encodes CASSQVGQGQETQYF.